This T cell receptor beta chain comes out of a study of cytomegalovirus exposure and HLA in healthy donors (dated by TCRdb to about 2017). At the level of the whole study: An earlier analysis of some 600 of the donors reported about 300 Gb of sequence data and 95 million to 130 million unique TCR beta sequences obtained from about 170 million T cells. Using immunosequencing, the study profiled T cell repertoires from around 680 subjects and related those repertoires to cytomegalovirus serostatus. Typing coverage varied by locus: roughly 629-640 donors for A, B, C, DRB1 and DQB1; approximately 500 for DQA1; approximately 610 for DPA1; 450 to 480 for DPB1. HLA typing included class I and class II loci at four-digit resolution. An earlier analysis of 587 of the donors applied high-throughput TCR beta sequencing to assess whether each TCR beta V gene segment acted as functional or pseudogenic. To predict cytomegalovirus infection status, the study combined high-throughput TCR immunosequencing, statistical association of individual TCRs with disease status, and machine learning. Donor age, sex, ethnicity and CMV serostatus were compiled alongside the repertoire data. Rather than using new phenotypic data, the later analysis identified candidate immune exposures from TCR beta sequences and from how often those sequences occurred across donors. A handful of DR-DQ haplotypes were treated as single units for association and clustering because of strong linkage in the cohort. Besides the first cohort of around 670 subjects, a separate validation cohort made up of 90 to 150 different subjects was used. Every repertoire in the discovery cohort had been generated on one and the same sequencing platform. Among some 410 genotyped donors of the cohort, an average of around 250,000 unique TCR beta nucleotide sequences was sequenced per donor, of which roughly 17% were non-productive. Genome-wide SNP genotypes for about 65% of the 666 donors were used in a later genetic analysis, which treated that subset as a discovery cohort. The study aimed to test whether signatures of past pathogen exposure could be identified by cataloging public T cell receptors. To study patterns of TCR occurrence, a later analysis re-analyzed previously published TCR beta repertoires from around 670 donors and added high-resolution HLA genotyping. An early release covering about 600 HLA-typed donors comprised about 300 gigabases of sequencing data and some 79 million unique TCR sequences. Among the roughly 380 genotyped donors, approximately 77% belonged to the genetic ancestry cluster associated with self-reported Caucasian donors. Results and caveats for the whole study, not just this receptor: Because some donors lacked HLA typing at each locus, the association tests relied only on the typed subset. In a later analysis, the rate of TCR association differed among HLA loci, with DRB1 alleles having the most associated TCRs and HLA-C alleles having the fewest. According to a later analysis, parvovirus B19, influenza, CMV and Epstein-Barr virus appeared linked to several top co-occurrence clusters. According to a later analysis, most CMV-associated TCR beta chains appeared to be HLA-restricted, and the HLA associations seemed to be driven largely by CMV exposure. A group of highly shared sequence variants was considered likely to be a technical artifact of the sequencing pipeline. The study listed 150 to 200 TCR beta chains as associated with cytomegalovirus. In both the original and validation cohorts, the classifier was reported to diagnose cytomegalovirus status with high specificity and sensitivity. At a false discovery rate of 0.05, a later analysis linked 16,951 TCR beta sequences to specific HLA alleles. In a later analysis, HLA-associated TCR beta chains showed more clonal expansion and lower generation probabilities than non-associated chains that were equally common. While some public TCRs were present in many individuals, most TCR sequences turned up only very rarely across donors. The earlier analysis of fewer than 750 of the donors excluded 15 to 20 rarely observed V segments, including chromosome 9 orphons, because counts were too low. A further reported finding was that TCR beta sequences accurately predicted the HLA-A and HLA-B alleles for most subjects in the first cohort. Assigning TCR associations to individual alleles was difficult when HLA alleles, especially DR and DQ, strongly co-occurred. Linkage disequilibrium might explain the correlated functional status among segregating V segments, but an unknown experimental factor could not be ruled out. The 87-base-pair reads could not distinguish some IMGT-functional V segments, including TRBV6-2 and TRBV6-3, so those segments were excluded. For the cohort, immune exposure information was limited to CMV serostatus. In an earlier analysis of 587 of the donors, most TCR beta V segments appeared in productive rearrangements about 90% or about 30% of the time, broadly matching IMGT annotations. The authors suggested that the approach could potentially be generalized to other disease states and immunological phenotypes. The cohort was sequenced for TCR beta chains only, and without alpha or paired-chain data the features that could be detected were limited. In a later genetic analysis, a missense DCLRE1C variant was associated with V-gene and J-gene trimming of TCR beta chains, and the association was replicated in an independent cohort. Presence/absence analyses assumed roughly uniform sequencing depth across donors, an assumption that may not hold. In vitro tests confirmed that a few of the cytomegalovirus-associated TCR beta chains recognize cytomegalovirus antigens. According to a later genetic analysis, donors in an Asian-associated ancestry cluster had fewer N-insertions in productive TCRs than the roughly 670-donor mean.

The method was the immunoSEQ multiplex PCR assay. For the multiplex PCR, a mixture combining 60 forward primers for TCR Vbeta segments and 13 reverse primers for TCR Jbeta segments was used. Amplification of the CDR3 region of rearranged TCR beta genes was performed with a multiplex PCR assay on genomic DNA. The Illumina HiSeq System was used to sequence the amplified TCR beta libraries as 87-base-pair reads. The authors' pipeline ran thus. Across the roughly 640 repertoires, a later analysis counted 60 million to 90 million unique TCR beta chains, roughly 11 million of which were shared by at least two donors. Raw reads were error-corrected and collapsed into unique sequences by a nearest-neighbor algorithm in which closely related sequences were merged to remove PCR and sequencing errors. CDR3 sequences were aligned to IMGT reference sequences to assign V, D and J gene segments. Each retained sequence needed at least a six-nucleotide match to both a V gene segment and a J gene segment. Rearrangements were called productive when the CDR3 lacked stop codons and stayed in frame with V and J; all others were non-productive. CDR3 was defined according to IMGT convention as the region running from the second conserved V-encoded cysteine to the conserved J-encoded phenylalanine. In an earlier analysis of just under 600 of the donors, sequences lacking an unambiguous match to a single V gene segment were excluded. An earlier analysis of 587 of the donors classified V segments as functional when productive rearrangements were above 56.7% and as segregating when the standard deviation between donors was above 5%. A statistical classification framework was developed to diagnose cytomegalovirus status using the catalog of TCR beta chain sequences. In a later analysis, V and J genes were assigned by comparing TCR nucleotide sequences against IMGT/GENE-DB human TR gene sequences. The TCRdist pipeline was used in a later analysis to assign CDR3 sequences and most-parsimonious VDJ recombination scenarios. A later analysis defined each TCR beta chain by its CDR3 amino acid sequence plus V-gene family, and excluded reads lacking a unique V-gene family. A later analysis removed 450 to 600 highly shared, low-generation-probability nucleotide sequences to deal with suspected cross-contamination and a sequencing artifact. In a later analysis, a clonal expansion index for each public chain was calculated from normalized within-repertoire ranks of inferred template counts. In a later analysis, generation probabilities were computed using a VDJ recombination model fitted to out-of-frame rearrangements, and the results were checked against IGoR. In a later analysis, hypergeometric tests were used to score TCR-TCR, TCR-HLA and TCR-CMV co-occurrence, with a repertoire-size bias correction applied to TCR pairs. False discovery rates were estimated in a later analysis by permuting HLA or CMV assignments 20 times. In a later analysis, co-occurring TCRs were grouped using DBSCAN, with TCRdist sequence similarity added in when clustering inside HLA-allele-positive subsets. For co-occurrence clustering, repertoires with fewer than 30,000 or more than 120,000 public chains were excluded, along with 4 to 6 repertoires with anomalous nucleotide sharing. TCRdb carries this immuneACCESS record with in-frame sequences only. Its versions omit some clonotypes, under half of them owing to an unresolved V gene in the studies checked, with the rest unexplained. D and trimming were read from the DNA, whereas the V and J calls and clone size are those reported in that table. This sample lists about 210,000 clones; 82% were detected once. The ten largest clones take up about 6.1% of the sample.

The cohort consisted of 650 to 700 healthy bone marrow donors. All cohort members were sampled while nominally healthy, although unrecorded immune exposures were likely present. The donor tested CMV seropositive, placing the donor among the roughly 270 seropositive members of the cohort. Each donor provided a peripheral blood sample, and peripheral blood mononuclear cells were used for TCR beta sequencing. The Qiagen DNeasy Blood Extraction Kit was used to extract genomic DNA from the blood cell samples. Trimming takes 6 bases from V and 5 bases from J, and the germline ends sit 15 bases apart. From its cysteine to its valine, the CDR3 spans 13 amino acids. The kept DNA is CDR3 alone, 39 bases in frame from the first base. CDR1 and CDR2 (SGHDT, YYEEEE) derive from the germline V gene. Comments on this clone: Its antigen remains unidentified. Per-base qualities were not stored, and no clone one base away is much larger.

The chain is encoded by TRBV5-6 joined to TRBJ2-7, and the D gene may be TRBD1, 6 bases matching. The sequenced sample consisted of PBMCs. The TCR was taken from a man aged 40-55 years in good health and CMV-seropositive. The CDR3 amino acid sequence is: CASTLGALDEQYV. The sequenced DNA: TGTGCCAGCACATTGGGGGCCTTGGACGAGCAGTACGTC.